This T cell receptor beta chain was profiled in a study of blood T cell repertoires in COVID-19. Profiling relied on immunoSEQ multiplex PCR, and the TCRdb table lists in-frame clones only, not all of them. The sample contains some 64,000 clones, more than 75% of which appear only once. The CDR3 spans 15 residues. From germline, CDR1 is MDHEN and CDR2 SYDVKM. Germline trimming cut 10 bases from V and 5 bases from J; bases unmatched to any gene: 15. The rearrangement links TRBV28 to TRBJ1-2, with TRBD1 matching over 8 bases. The sequence was collected from a man aged 55 to 70 with COVID-19, enrolled during active disease. Sequencing was done on a sample of peripheral blood. DNA for the CDR3: TGTGCCACTATTATGACAGGGGCCGCTCGGTATGGCTACACCTTC. It yields the protein CATIMTGAARYGYTF.